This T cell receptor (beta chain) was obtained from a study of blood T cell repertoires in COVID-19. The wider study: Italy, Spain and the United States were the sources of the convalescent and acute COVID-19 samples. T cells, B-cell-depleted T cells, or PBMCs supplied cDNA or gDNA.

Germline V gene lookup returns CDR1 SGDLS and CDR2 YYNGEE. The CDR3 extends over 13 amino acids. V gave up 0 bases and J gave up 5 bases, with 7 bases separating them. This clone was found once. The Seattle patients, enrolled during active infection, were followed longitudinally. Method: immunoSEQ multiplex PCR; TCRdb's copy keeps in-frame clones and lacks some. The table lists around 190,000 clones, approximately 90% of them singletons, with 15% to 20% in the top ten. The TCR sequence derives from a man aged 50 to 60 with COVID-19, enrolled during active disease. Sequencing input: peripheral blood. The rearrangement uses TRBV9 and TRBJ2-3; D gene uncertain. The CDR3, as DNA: TGTGCCAGCAGCGTAGTAAGAGGAGATACGCAGTATTTT. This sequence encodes CASSVVRGDTQYF. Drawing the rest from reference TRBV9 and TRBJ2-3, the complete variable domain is DSGVTQTPKHLITATGQRVTLRCSPRSGDLSVYWYQQSLDQGLQFLIQYYNGEERAKGNILERFSAQQFPDLHSELNLSSLELGDSALYFCASSVVRGDTQYFGPGTRLTVL.